Following are 25 T cell receptor beta chains from one sample sequenced in a study of blood T cell repertoires in COVID-19. The data were produced by immunoSEQ multiplex PCR, yet TCRdb's version contains in-frame clones alone and is incomplete. This table has fewer than 250,000 clones, 85% to 90% appearing once. The sample taken for sequencing was peripheral blood. The origin of the receptors is a man between 60 and 75 years old with acute or convalescent COVID-19.

The V call is TRBV16, the J call TRBJ1-4; 9 bases agree with TRBD1. This CDR3 is 14 amino acids long. Per the germline V gene, CDR1 is KGHSY and CDR2 is FQNENV. The J segment lost 7 bases and the V segment lost 4 bases, leaving 4 bases of the junction unmatched. The CDR3 loop is CASSPGQGGEKLFF. The DNA of the CDR3 is TGTGCCAGCAGCCCGGGACAGGGCGGTGAAAAACTGTTTTTT. Full variable domain (outside the CDR3, taken from reference TRBV16 and TRBJ1-4): GEEVAQTPKHLVRGEGQKAKLYCAPIKGHSYVFWYQQVLKNEFKFLISFQNENVFDETGMPKERFSAKCLPNSPCSLEIQATKLEDSAVYFCASSPGQGGEKLFFGSGTQLSVL.

CDR3 nucleotides: TGCGCCAGCAGCTTGTTAGGGGACAGGGGGCGCGCAGATACGCAGTATTTT. This sequence encodes CASSLLGDRGRADTQYF. The chain links TRBV5-1 to TRBJ2-3; 12 nucleotides match TRBD1. Germline V gene lookup returns CDR1 SGHRS and CDR2 YFSETQ. V was clipped by 1 base and J by 4 bases; unmatched bases: 7. The length of the CDR3 is 17 residues.

The gene calls are TRBV11-2 and TRBJ2-7, with 12 bases identical to TRBD2. The CDR3 consists of 18 residues. Germline loops: CDR1 SGHAT, CDR2 FQNNGV. The V gene end was trimmed by 5 bases and the J gene end by 1 base; junction bases not matched to a gene: 12. In DNA, the CDR3 is TGTGCCAGCAGCCCATTGGGACTAGCGGGCCCCGAGTCCTACGAGCAGTACTTC. It is translated as CASSPLGLAGPESYEQYF.

J is TRBJ2-3 and V is TRBV14; no reliable D call. This CDR3 comprises 16 residues. V lost 0 bases and J lost 5, with 15 bases in between. CDR1 and CDR2 from the germline V gene are SGHDN and FVKESK. The CDR3 region has the DNA TGTGCCAGCAGCCAAGATAGAGTACAGCTGGGAGATACGCAGTATTTT. It specifies CASSQDRVQLGDTQYF.

The table lists this clone with a few counts. The chain joins TRBV21-1 to TRBJ1-5; the table assigns TRBD1, which was not confirmed against the DNA. TRBV21-1 is designated a pseudogene. CDR3 length equals 15 residues. The CDR3 sequence: CASSSRDRGHQPQHF. For the CDR3, the DNA is TGTGCCAGCAGCTCGCGTGACAGGGGGCATCAGCCCCAGCATTTT.

The chain links TRBV5-1 to TRBJ1-3; no clear D gene. The CDR3 is made up of 17 amino acids. Germline V gives CDR1 SGHRS, CDR2 YFSETQ. The germline V and J ends were trimmed by 1 base and 0 bases, with 14 bases remaining between them. The chain's CDR3 is CASSLHSLQSSGNTIYF. The DNA for the CDR3 is TGCGCCAGCAGCTTGCACAGCCTACAGAGCTCTGGAAACACCATATATTTT.

The V gene is TRBV18, the J gene TRBJ2-7; a weak D match, TRBD1 (6 bases). The CDR3 is made up of 12 amino acids. Trimming shortened V by 6 bases and J by 5 bases, and 11 bases separated the two germline ends. Germline V gene data show CDR1 as KGHSH and CDR2 as LQKENI. Here the CDR3 reads CASSDTGNEQYF. DNA for the CDR3: TGTGCCAGCTCGGACACAGGGAACGAGCAGTACTTC.

The chain employs TRBV27 and TRBJ2-3; no definite D call. This CDR3 has 15 residues. The V end lost 3 bases, the J end lost 1 base, and 11 bases lay between the germline ends. CDR1 MNHEY and CDR2 SMNVEV come from the germline V gene (reference sequence). CDR3 sequence: CASSFIGSGTDTQYF. DNA of the CDR3: TGTGCCAGCAGTTTCATCGGTTCGGGCACAGATACGCAGTATTTT.

The chain uses TRBV5-8 and TRBJ2-1, with 8 bases matching TRBD1. Trimming took 0 bases from V and 4 from J; bases not matched to a gene: 3. Germline V gives CDR1 SGHTS, CDR2 YDEGEE. The CDR3 has 15 residues. The CDR3 DNA follows: TGTGCCAGCAGCTTGGACAGGGGGGAATACAATGAGCAGTTCTTC. It encodes CASSLDRGEYNEQFF.

This clone was seen a few times. The J gene is TRBJ1-2, the V gene TRBV9; 8 bases line up with TRBD1. V dropped 3 bases and J dropped 5; count of bases not matched to a gene: 6. The CDR3 spans 14 residues. The germline V gene has CDR1 SGDLS and CDR2 YYNGEE. CDR3 loop: CASSDDRGLYGYTF. CDR3 nucleotide sequence: TGTGCCAGCAGCGACGACAGGGGCCTGTATGGCTACACCTTC.

The chain is built from TRBV7-8 and TRBJ1-3; D not certain. Trimming left V 1 base short and J 4 bases short, with 11 bases between. The CDR3 loop spans 15 amino acids. Germline-derived CDR1 and CDR2 are SGHVS and FQNEAQ. The CDR3 loop is CASSLVGSVGNTIYF. The CDR3 DNA reads TGTGCCAGCAGCTTAGTTGGGAGCGTCGGAAACACCATATATTTT.

The V and J genes are TRBV19 and TRBJ1-3; the match to TRBD1 covers 12 bases. The CDR3 is made up of 14 amino acids. With 8 bases clipped from V and 3 bases from J, the junction kept 2 bases outside the gene matches. Germline V CDR1 and CDR2: LNHDA, SQIVND (reference sequence). CDR3 protein: CASRDRGLGNTIYF. The CDR3 DNA sequence: TGTGCCAGTCGGGACAGGGGGCTTGGAAACACCATATATTTT.

This clone showed up just once. At one end, the junction sequence differs from germline, possibly due to a read error. The chain uses TRBV9 and TRBJ2-7; 12 bases match TRBD2. Germline assignment: CDR1 SGDLS and CDR2 YYNGEE. This CDR3 has 12 amino acids. The CDR3 nucleotides are TGCGCCAGCAGCCTAGCGGGGGGGGAGCAGTACTTC. Translated: CASSLAGGEQYF.

In its sample, this clone was seen once. The rearrangement joins TRBV25-1 to TRBJ2-1; possibly TRBD1 for D (8 bases). The V gene lost 5 bases and the J gene lost 7 bases, with 15 bases spanning the gap. This CDR3 region has 14 residues. Germline CDR1 and CDR2: MGHDK and SYGVNS. CDR3 DNA sequence: TGTGCCAGCAGTCTACAGGGGGGGTGGAATGAGCAGTTCTTC. Protein: CASSLQGGWNEQFF.

The chain recombines TRBV20-1 with TRBJ2-2; 8 nucleotides line up with TRBD2. Germline CDR1 is DFQATT and CDR2 is SNEGSKA (reference sequence). The CDR3 extends over 15 amino acids. The J segment lost 6 bases and the V segment lost 3 bases, leaving 9 bases of the junction unmatched. For the CDR3, the DNA is TGCAGTGCTAGTTCGTCCCTAGCGGGTGCCGGGGAGCTGTTTTTT. Translated, it gives CSASSSLAGAGELFF.

The chain employs TRBV4-2 and TRBJ1-4; a possible D gene is TRBD1 (6 bases). With 0 bases removed from V and 7 bases from J, the gap between germline ends came to 12 bases. Germline V lookup: CDR1 LGHNA, CDR2 YNFKEQ. CDR3 length: 15 residues. This CDR3 reads CASSQEPRGSEKLFF. The DNA of the CDR3 is TGTGCCAGCAGCCAAGAACCGAGGGGGAGTGAAAAACTGTTTTTT.

This chain uses TRBV4-3 with TRBJ1-1, with 7 positions matching TRBD1. The J segment lost 5 bases and the V segment lost 4 bases, leaving 10 bases of the junction unmatched. CDR1 LGHNA and CDR2 YSLEER come from the germline V gene. This CDR3 region has 15 residues. Here the CDR3 reads CASSLTTGQVTEAFF. In DNA form, the CDR3 reads TGCGCCAGCAGCCTCACGACAGGGCAGGTGACTGAAGCTTTCTTT.

V is TRBV29-1 and J is TRBJ2-3, with D possibly matching TRBD1 (7 bases). The CDR3 has 13 amino acids. Germline V CDR1 and CDR2: SQVTM, ANQGSEA. Trimming removed 7 bases from V and 7 bases from J, with 18 bases in between. In DNA, the CDR3 is TGCAGCGCCGCCAGGGGGGATACAAATACGCAGTATTTT. Translated: CSAARGDTNTQYF.

CDR3 sequence: CASSYSLTSNYGYTF. The CDR3, as DNA: TGTGCCAGCAGTTACTCACTCACCTCGAACTATGGCTACACCTTC. V is TRBV6-2 or TRBV6-3 and J is TRBJ1-2, with D uncertain. This CDR3 has 15 residues. V lost 0 bases and J lost 2, with 10 bases in between. CDR1 is MNHEY, CDR2 SVGEGT, per germline.

This chain joins TRBV28 and TRBJ1-1; 7 nucleotides line up with TRBD1. Germline V gene sequence: CDR1 MDHEN, CDR2 SYDVKM. V was clipped by 4 bases and J by 0 bases; unmatched bases: 8. The CDR3 consists of 16 residues. CDR3 protein: CASSSGTTGLNTEAFF. CDR3 DNA: TGTGCCAGCAGTTCGGGTACGACAGGGTTGAACACTGAAGCTTTCTTT.

The chain recombines TRBV18 with TRBJ2-1; D gene uncertain. CDR1 KGHSH and CDR2 LQKENI come from the germline V gene. Trimming shortened V by 2 bases and J by 7 bases, and 6 bases separated the two germline ends. This CDR3 comprises 12 residues. The CDR3 DNA sequence: TGTGCCAGCTCACCAGGGCAGAATGAGCAGTTCTTC. This gives the protein CASSPGQNEQFF.

In this sample, this clone turned up once. The chain joins TRBV28 to TRBJ1-4; D unclear. This CDR3 comprises 14 residues. The V gene lost 5 bases and the J gene lost 4 bases, with 11 bases spanning the gap. CDR1 and CDR2 from the germline V gene are MDHEN and SYDVKM. In nucleotides, the CDR3 is TGTGCCAGCAGTACAGCCAGGATTAATGAAAAACTGTTTTTT. It encodes CASSTARINEKLFF.

This sequence joins TRBV27 and TRBJ2-7; TRBD1 matches at 8 bases. The CDR3 is made up of 14 amino acids. V trimming: 6 bases; J trimming: 3 bases; junction bases outside the gene matches: 7. Germline V gives CDR1 MNHEY, CDR2 SMNVEV (reference sequence). The DNA for the CDR3 is TGTGCCAGCAGCCGAACCGGGACAGGCTACGAGCAGTACTTC. Translated: CASSRTGTGYEQYF.

The rearrangement uses TRBV7-3 and TRBJ2-2; no definite D call. There are 14 residues in the CDR3. Trimming shortened V by 4 bases and J by 1 base, and 7 bases separated the two germline ends. Germline lookup yields CDR1 SGHTA and CDR2 FQGTGA. The CDR3 coding sequence is TGTGCCAGCAGCTCCAGAAAGAACACCGGGGAGCTGTTTTTT. Its translation: CASSSRKNTGELFF.

This clone was observed a few times. The rearrangement joins TRBV5-6 to TRBJ2-7; 10 bases fit TRBD1. Per the germline V gene, CDR1 is SGHDT and CDR2 is YYEEEE. The CDR3 covers 14 residues. V lost 6 bases and J lost 3; bases outside the gene matches: 6. Here the CDR3 reads CASTEGQGLYEQYF. The CDR3 bases are TGTGCCAGCACCGAGGGACAGGGGCTCTACGAGCAGTACTTC. Full variable domain (remainder filled in from reference TRBV5-6 and TRBJ2-7): DAGVTQSPTHLIKTRGQQVTLRCSPKSGHDTVSWYQQALGQGPQFIFQYYEEEERQRGNFPDRFSGHQFPNYSSELNVNALLLGDSALYLCASTEGQGLYEQYFGPGTRLTVT.